The next 6 T cell receptor beta chains were all read from a single sample in a study of T cells in Graves' hyperthyroidism and ophthalmopathy (dated by TCRdb to between 2019 and 2020). The library was generated by multiplex PCR. Sequencer: Illumina HiSeq 2000. The TCR beta CDR3 regions were amplified from RNA transcripts. For the first round of RT-PCR on the TCR CDR3, the HTBI primer set was used together with the Qiagen OneStep RT-PCR kit. The public sequencing data were trimmed at Q25 with fastp and processed into clonotypes with MiXCR by TCRdb, which kept only in-frame beta chains. CDR3 protein sequences are deduplicated, and each keeps its most common genes and DNA. The sample records roughly 580,000 distinct CDR3 sequences, 46% of which are singletons. Nearly 8.5% of the sample belongs to the ten largest clones. Sequenced input: peripheral blood or thyroid tissue (not recorded which). The source of these receptors is a young woman with Graves' hyperthyroidism. Donor details come from another sample of the same person, matched by shared clones.

The chain couples TRBV10-3 to TRBJ2-5, with 8 bases fitting TRBD1. The CDR3 is 15 residues long. J lost 5 bases, V lost 10 bases, and 15 bases had no gene match. The V gene's germline CDR1 is ENHRY and CDR2 SYGVKD. DNA of the CDR3: TGTGCCACCCCGGGACAGGAGGTGACCGGGGAGACCCAGTACTTC. This translates into CATPGQEVTGETQYF.

This clonotype was counted between two and nine times. The V gene is TRBV7-2, the J gene TRBJ2-2; D uncertain. This CDR3 is 9 amino acids long. Trimming left V 7 bases short and J 8 bases short, with 2 bases between. Germline assignment: CDR1 SGHTA and CDR2 FQGNSA. CDR3 DNA sequence: TGTGCCAGCATGGGGGAGCTGTTTTTT. Translation: CASMGELFF.

In this sample, this clonotype turned up many times. J is TRBJ2-5 and V is TRBV12-3 or TRBV12-4, with a tentative D call TRBD2 (6 bases). Trimming stripped 2 bases from V and 3 bases from J, with 10 bases between. The CDR3 consists of 14 residues. The CDR3 DNA is TGTGCCAGCAGTTTAACGGGGGTGGAAGAGACCCAGTACTTC. Residues: CASSLTGVEETQYF.

V gene TRBV24-1 combines with J gene TRBJ1-2, with 9 bases matching TRBD1. CDR3 size: 14 residues. CDR1 is KGHDR, CDR2 SFDVKD, per germline. With 7 bases clipped from V and 1 base from J, the junction kept 3 bases outside the gene matches. CDR3 region: CATSPGQGNYGYTF. CDR3 DNA sequence: TGTGCCACCAGCCCGGGACAGGGTAACTATGGCTACACCTTC.

Points on this clonotype: A much larger clone sits a single nucleotide away, making a read error possible. V is TRBV10-3 and J is TRBJ2-7, with a possible D match to TRBD1 (6 bases). CDR3 length: 14 residues. The V gene's germline CDR1 is ENHRY and CDR2 SYGVKD. The CDR3 DNA is TGTGCCGTCAGTGAACAGGGTTTAGGCTACGAGCAGTACTTC. Translated: CAVSEQGLGYEQYF.

There are a few counts of this clonotype. The junction departs from germline at one end; a sequencing error may be responsible. The rearrangement uses TRBV10-1 and TRBJ2-5; TRBD2 matches at 13 bases. Germline loops: CDR1 WNHNN, CDR2 SYGVQD (reference sequence). The CDR3 spans 15 residues. CDR3 coding DNA: TGCGCCACCAGGACTAGCGGGAGAGGGCGAGAGTCCCAGTACTTC. Protein product: CATRTSGRGRESQYF.